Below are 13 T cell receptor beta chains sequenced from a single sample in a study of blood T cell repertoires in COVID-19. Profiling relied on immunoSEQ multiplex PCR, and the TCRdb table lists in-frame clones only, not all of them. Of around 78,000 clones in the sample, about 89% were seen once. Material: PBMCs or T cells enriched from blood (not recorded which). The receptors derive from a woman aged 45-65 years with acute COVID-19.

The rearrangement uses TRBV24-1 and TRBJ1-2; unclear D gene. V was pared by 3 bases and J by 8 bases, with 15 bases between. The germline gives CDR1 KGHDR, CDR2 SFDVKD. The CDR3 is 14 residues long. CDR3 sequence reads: CATSDRRLGGGYTF. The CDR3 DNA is TGTGCCACCAGTGATCGCAGGCTAGGCGGGGGCTACACCTTC.

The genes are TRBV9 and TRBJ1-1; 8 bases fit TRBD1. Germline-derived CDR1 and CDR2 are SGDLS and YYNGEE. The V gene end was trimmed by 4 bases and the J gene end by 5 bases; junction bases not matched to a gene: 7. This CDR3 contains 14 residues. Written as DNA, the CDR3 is TGTGCCAGCAGCCTGGGACAGGAATGGACTGAAGCTTTCTTT. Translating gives CASSLGQEWTEAFF.

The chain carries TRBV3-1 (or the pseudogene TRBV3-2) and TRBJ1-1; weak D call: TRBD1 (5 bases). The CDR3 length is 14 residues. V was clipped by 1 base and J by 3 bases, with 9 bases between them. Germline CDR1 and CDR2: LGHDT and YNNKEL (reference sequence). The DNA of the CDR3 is TGTGCCAGCAGCCAAGGGGGAGGGGACACTGAAGCTTTCTTT. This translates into CASSQGGGDTEAFF.

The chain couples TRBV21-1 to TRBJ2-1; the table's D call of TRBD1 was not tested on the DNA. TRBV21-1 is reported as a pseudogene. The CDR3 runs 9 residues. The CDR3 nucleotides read TGTGCCAGCAGCATAGGGGAGTTCTTC. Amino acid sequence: CASSIGEFF.

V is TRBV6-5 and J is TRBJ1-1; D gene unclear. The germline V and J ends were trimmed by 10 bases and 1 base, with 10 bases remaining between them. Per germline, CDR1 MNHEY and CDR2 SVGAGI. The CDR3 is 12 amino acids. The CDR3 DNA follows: TGTGCCACTTCTCGGGGGAACACTGAAGCTTTCTTT. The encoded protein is CATSRGNTEAFF.

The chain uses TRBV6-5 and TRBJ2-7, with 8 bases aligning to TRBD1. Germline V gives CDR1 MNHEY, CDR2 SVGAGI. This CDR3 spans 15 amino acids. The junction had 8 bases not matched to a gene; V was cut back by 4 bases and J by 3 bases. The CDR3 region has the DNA TGTGCCAGCAGTTCCATGGGGGACAGGAGCTACGAGCAGTACTTC. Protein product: CASSSMGDRSYEQYF.

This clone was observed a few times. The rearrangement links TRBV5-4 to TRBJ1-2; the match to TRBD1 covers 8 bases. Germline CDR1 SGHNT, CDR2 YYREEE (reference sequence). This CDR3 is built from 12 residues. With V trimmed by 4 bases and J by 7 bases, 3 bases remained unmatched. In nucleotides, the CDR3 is TGTGCCAGCAGCCAACAGGGGGGTGGCTACACCTTC. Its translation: CASSQQGGGYTF.

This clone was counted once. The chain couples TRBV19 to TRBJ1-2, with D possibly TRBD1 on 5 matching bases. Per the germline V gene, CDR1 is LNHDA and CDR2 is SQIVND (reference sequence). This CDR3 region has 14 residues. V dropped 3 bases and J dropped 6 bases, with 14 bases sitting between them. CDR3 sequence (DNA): TGTGCCAGTAGTATCGAGGCAGGGAAACATGGCTACACCTTC. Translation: CASSIEAGKHGYTF.

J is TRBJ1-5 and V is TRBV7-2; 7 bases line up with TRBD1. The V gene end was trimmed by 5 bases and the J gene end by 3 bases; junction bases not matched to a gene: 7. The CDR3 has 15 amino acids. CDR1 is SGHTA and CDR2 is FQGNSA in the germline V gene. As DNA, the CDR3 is TGTGCCAGCAGCCCATCCGGGACAGTCAATCAGCCCCAGCATTTT. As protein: CASSPSGTVNQPQHF.

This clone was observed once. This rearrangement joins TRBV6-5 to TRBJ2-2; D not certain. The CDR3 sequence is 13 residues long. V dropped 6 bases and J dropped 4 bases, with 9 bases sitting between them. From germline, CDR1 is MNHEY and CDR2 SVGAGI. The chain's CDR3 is CASSPPGTGELFF. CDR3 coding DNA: TGTGCCAGCAGCCCACCGGGCACCGGGGAGCTGTTTTTT.

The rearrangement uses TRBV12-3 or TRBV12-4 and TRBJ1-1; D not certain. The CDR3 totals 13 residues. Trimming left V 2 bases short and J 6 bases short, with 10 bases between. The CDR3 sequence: CASSLWTSSEAFF. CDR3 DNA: TGTGCCAGCAGTTTATGGACTTCTTCTGAAGCTTTCTTT.

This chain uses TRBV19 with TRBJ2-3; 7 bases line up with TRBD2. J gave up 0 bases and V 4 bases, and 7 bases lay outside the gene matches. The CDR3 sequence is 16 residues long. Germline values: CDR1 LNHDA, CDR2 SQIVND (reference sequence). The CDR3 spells CASSKGSGYSTDTQYF. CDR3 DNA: TGTGCCAGTAGTAAAGGTAGCGGGTATAGCACAGATACGCAGTATTTT.

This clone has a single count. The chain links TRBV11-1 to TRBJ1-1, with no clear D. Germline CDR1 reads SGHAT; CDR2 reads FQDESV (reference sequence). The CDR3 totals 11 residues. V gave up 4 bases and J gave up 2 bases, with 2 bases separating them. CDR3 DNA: TGTGCCAGCAGCTCAAACACTGAAGCTTTCTTT. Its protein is CASSSNTEAFF.